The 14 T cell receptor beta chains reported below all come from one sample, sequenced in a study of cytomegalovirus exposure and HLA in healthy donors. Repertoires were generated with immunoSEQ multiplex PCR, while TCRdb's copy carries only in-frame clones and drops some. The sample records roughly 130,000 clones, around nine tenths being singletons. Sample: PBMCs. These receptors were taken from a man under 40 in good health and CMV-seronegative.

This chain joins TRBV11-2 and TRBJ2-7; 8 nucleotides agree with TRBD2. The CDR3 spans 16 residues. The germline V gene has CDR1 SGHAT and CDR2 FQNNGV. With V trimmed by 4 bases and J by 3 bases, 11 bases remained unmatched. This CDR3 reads CASSSGGAKSLYEQYF. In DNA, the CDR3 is TGTGCCAGCAGCTCGGGAGGGGCAAAGTCCCTCTACGAGCAGTACTTC.

Here the CDR3 DNA reads TGTGCCAGCAGCTTAGCCCTAGCGGGAGGGCGCACCGGGGAGCTGTTTTTT. Amino acid sequence: CASSLALAGGRTGELFF. The V gene is TRBV7-8, the J gene TRBJ2-2; 12 bases match TRBD2. The junction had 3 bases not matched to a gene; V was cut back by 0 bases and J by 4 bases. The CDR3 extends over 17 amino acids. The germline V gene has CDR1 SGHVS and CDR2 FQNEAQ.

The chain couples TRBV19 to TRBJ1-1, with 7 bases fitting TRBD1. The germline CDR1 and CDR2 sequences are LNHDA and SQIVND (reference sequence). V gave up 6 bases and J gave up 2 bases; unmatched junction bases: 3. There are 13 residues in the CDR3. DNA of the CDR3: TGTGCCAGTAGGACAGGGATCAACACTGAAGCTTTCTTT. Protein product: CASRTGINTEAFF.

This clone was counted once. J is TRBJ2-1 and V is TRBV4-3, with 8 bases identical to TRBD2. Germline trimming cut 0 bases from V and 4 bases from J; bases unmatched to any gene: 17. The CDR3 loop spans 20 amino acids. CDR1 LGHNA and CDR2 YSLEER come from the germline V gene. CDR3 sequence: CASSQDRDRSLGGRYNEQFF. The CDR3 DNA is TGCGCCAGCAGCCAAGATCGGGACCGATCACTCGGCGGGAGGTACAATGAGCAGTTCTTC.

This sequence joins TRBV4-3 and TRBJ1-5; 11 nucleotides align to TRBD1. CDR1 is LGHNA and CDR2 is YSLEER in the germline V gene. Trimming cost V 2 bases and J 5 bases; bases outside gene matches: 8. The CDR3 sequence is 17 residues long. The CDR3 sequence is CASSQRPAGQGDQPQHF. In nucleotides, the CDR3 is TGCGCCAGCAGCCAAAGACCTGCGGGACAGGGGGATCAGCCCCAGCATTTT.

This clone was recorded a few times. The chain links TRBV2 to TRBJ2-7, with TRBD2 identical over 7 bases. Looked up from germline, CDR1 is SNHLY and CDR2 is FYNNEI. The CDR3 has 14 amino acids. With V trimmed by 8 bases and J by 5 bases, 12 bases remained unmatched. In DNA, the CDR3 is TGTGCCAGCCGAGTGAGGCGGGAGATCAACGAGCAGTACTTC. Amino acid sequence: CASRVRREINEQYF. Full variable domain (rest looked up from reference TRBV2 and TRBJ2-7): EPEVTQTPSHQVTQMGQEVILRCVPISNHLYFYWYRQILGQKVEFLVSFYNNEISEKSEIFDDQFSVERPDGSNFTLKIRSTKLEDSAMYFCASRVRREINEQYFGPGTRLTVT.

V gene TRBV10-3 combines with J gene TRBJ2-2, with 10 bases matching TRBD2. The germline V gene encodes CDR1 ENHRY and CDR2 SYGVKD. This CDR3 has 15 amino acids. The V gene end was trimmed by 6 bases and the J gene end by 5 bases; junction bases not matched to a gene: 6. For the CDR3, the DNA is TGTGCCATCAGACTCCAGGGACTAGCGACCGGGGAGCTGTTTTTT. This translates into CAIRLQGLATGELFF.

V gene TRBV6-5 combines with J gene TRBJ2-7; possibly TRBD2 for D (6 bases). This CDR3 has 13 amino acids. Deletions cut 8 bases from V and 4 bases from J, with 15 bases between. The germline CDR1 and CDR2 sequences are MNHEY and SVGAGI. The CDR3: CASWTGGIYEQYF. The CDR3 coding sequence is TGTGCCAGCTGGACTGGAGGGATTTACGAGCAGTACTTC.

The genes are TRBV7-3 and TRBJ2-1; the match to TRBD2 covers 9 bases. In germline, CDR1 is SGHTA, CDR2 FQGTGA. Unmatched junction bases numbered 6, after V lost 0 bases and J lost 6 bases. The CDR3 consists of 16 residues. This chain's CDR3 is CASSLTIAGDLNEQFF. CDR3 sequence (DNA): TGTGCCAGCAGCTTAACTATAGCGGGAGACCTCAATGAGCAGTTCTTC.

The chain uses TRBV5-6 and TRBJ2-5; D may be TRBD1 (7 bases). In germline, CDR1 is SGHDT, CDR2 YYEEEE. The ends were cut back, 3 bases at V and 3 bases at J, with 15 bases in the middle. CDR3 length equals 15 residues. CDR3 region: CASSSPQGGKETQYF. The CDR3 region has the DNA TGTGCCAGCAGCTCCCCTCAGGGGGGCAAAGAGACCCAGTACTTC.

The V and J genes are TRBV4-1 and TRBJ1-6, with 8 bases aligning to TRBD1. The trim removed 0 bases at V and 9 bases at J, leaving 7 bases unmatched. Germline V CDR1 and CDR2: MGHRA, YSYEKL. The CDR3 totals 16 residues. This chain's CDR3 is CASSQDITGGVSPLHF. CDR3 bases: TGCGCCAGCAGCCAAGATATCACAGGGGGAGTTTCACCCCTCCACTTT.

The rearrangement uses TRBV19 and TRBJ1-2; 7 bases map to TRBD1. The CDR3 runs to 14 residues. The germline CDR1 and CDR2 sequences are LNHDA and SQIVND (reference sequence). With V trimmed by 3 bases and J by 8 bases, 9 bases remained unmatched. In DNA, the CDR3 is TGTGCCAGTAGTATGCAGGGGGTCCGGGAAGGCTACACCTTC. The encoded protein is CASSMQGVREGYTF.

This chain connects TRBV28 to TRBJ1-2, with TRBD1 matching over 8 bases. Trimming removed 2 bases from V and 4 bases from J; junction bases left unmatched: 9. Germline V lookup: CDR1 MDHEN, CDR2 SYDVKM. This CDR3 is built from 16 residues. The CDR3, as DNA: TGTGCCAGCAGTTTACCCCCCACAGGGGGAAGCTATGGCTACACCTTC. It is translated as CASSLPPTGGSYGYTF.

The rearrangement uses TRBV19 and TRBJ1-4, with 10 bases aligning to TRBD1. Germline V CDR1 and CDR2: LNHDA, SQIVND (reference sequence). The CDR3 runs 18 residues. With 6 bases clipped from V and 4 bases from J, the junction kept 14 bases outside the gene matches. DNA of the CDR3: TGTGCCAGTAGGCCGGGGATGTTTTGGACAGGGGGTAATGAAAAACTGTTTTTT. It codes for CASRPGMFWTGGNEKLFF.